The subject of this entry is one T cell receptor (beta chain). Its antigen specificity is not known. The sample holds no much larger clone one base away, and base qualities are not on file. The CDR3 covers 20 residues, taking in both the cysteine and the phenylalanine. The sequence is cut down to CDR3 DNA, 60 bases in frame from base 1. CDR1 and CDR2 were assigned from the germline V gene as SNHLY and FYNNEI. The V and J ends are trimmed by 7 bases and 4 bases, leaving 34 bases between them. RNA was extracted using the RNeasy kit, and about 0.45 to 1 ug of the RNA was reverse transcribed with random hexamers. TCR beta CDR3 regions were amplified with the immunoSEQ multiplex PCR assay covering 54 Vbeta and 13 Jbeta segments. To correct PCR amplification bias, a synthetic template baseline was used for both primer optimization and computational correction. Processing in the source paper ran as follows. Reads were assigned to V, D and J genes according to IMGT and analyzed in immunoSEQ Analyzer, with only productive sequences retained. Clonality was computed as one minus Shannon entropy normalized by log2 of the number of productive unique sequences. For each patient and control, public and private clones were evaluated among the 100 most prevalent clones. Clones were defined as Susac-specific when absent from the healthy and MS cohorts, from about a thousand published viral clones and from other ImmuneACCESS disease sequences. TCRdb passed the public sequencing reads through fastp at Q25 and MiXCR, retaining productive beta sequences. Identical CDR3 proteins give one entry, which carries the most common genes and DNA. The V and J calls come from TCRdb's annotation, not from the publication. This sample comprises about 400,000 distinct CDR3 sequences, approximately 85% of them detected only once. The ten largest clones capture roughly 0.11% of the sample.

Peripheral blood CD8+ and CD4+ T cells from healthy donors, Susac syndrome patients and multiple sclerosis patients were profiled by high-throughput TCR beta sequencing. The multiple sclerosis controls were treatment-naive patients whose relapsing-remitting disease, either stable or active, fulfilled the revised McDonald criteria. Bulk CD8+ and CD4+ T cells were purified by magnetic negative isolation, while CD8+ TEMRA cells were enriched using FACS. Blood was drawn into EDTA tubes, processed within 24 hours, and PBMCs were isolated by density gradient centrifugation. PBMCs intended for TCR sequencing were cryopreserved in liquid nitrogen and thawed later in a water bath at 37 degrees C. The sorted or isolated CD4+, CD8+ and CD8+ TEMRA cells had a purity of 90% or higher. The data derive from a study of CD8 T cells in Susac syndrome (dated by TCRdb to between 2018 and 2020). Context from the whole study: Repertoire sequencing was used to test whether CD8+ T cell activation and differentiation in Susac syndrome was antigen driven. The study compared CD8+ T cell repertoire clonality among 11 to 12 healthy donors, 14 Susac syndrome patients and some 16 multiple sclerosis patients. Results and caveats for the whole study, not just this receptor: The number of individuals in the TCR sequencing and HLA analysis was acknowledged as relatively small.

Sequenced material: CD8+ T cells from PBMCs. The rearrangement combines TRBV2 with TRBJ1-1; TRBD1 might be the D gene, on 5 matching bases. The clonotype was recovered from a human donor with multiple sclerosis. The DNA sequence is TGTGCCAGCAAGTTAAGGTTGATTTACGGGACGCATGGTGAGGGCACTGAAGCTTTCTTT. Its coded protein is CASKLRLIYGTHGEGTEAFF.